These T cell receptor beta chains were read from a single sample in a study of read filtering for tumor transcriptome and immune sequencing. In TCRdb, the reads were re-called with MiXCR into one record per CDR3 protein. The table records approximately 41,000 distinct CDR3 sequences, around 15% of them present only once. The specimen sequenced was a population of CD138-negative cells sorted from bone marrow. These receptors all stem from a donor at least 40 years old with multiple myeloma. Each CDR3 is given with its conserved first and last residue. A D gene is named only where the DNA matches it firmly. Some rows mark clone size as missing; the rest say once, few, many or name a class of expanded clone.

cdr3_nt | cdr3_aa | d_call | j_call | clone_size | v_call
TGTGCCAGCAATCTGGCTTGGAGTACTAAAAACACCGGGGAGCTGTTTTTT | CASNLAWSTKNTGELFF | . | TRBJ2-2 | many | TRBV6-2/TRBV6-3
TGTGCCACCAGTGTCAATAATGAGCAGTTCTTC | CATSVNNEQFF | . | TRBJ2-1 | many | TRBV24-1
TGCGCCAGCAGCCAAGATGGACAGGGCTCTGGCTACACCTTC | CASSQDGQGSGYTF | TRBD1 | TRBJ1-2 | many | TRBV4-1
TGTGCCAGCAGCACCGGGGGTTTGGGCACTGAAGCTTTCTTT | CASSTGGLGTEAFF | . | TRBJ1-1 | many | TRBV28
TGTGCCAGCAGTTACGGGGCTAGCGGGAAAAATGAGCAGTTCTTC | CASSYGASGKNEQFF | TRBD2 | TRBJ2-1 | many | TRBV6-5
TGTGCCAGCAGCTTTGGGGGGTTCTCCTACGAGCAGTACTTC | CASSFGGFSYEQYF | . | TRBJ2-7 | many | TRBV5-6
TGTGCCATCAACCAGGACAGGGCTCAGACCCAGTACTTC | CAINQDRAQTQYF | TRBD1 | TRBJ2-5 | many | TRBV10-3
TGTGCCAGCAGCAAAGTGCGACAGTACACCGGGGAGCTGTTTTTT | CASSKVRQYTGELFF | . | TRBJ2-2 | many | TRBV21-1
TGTGCCAGCAGCTTTACAGGGAGCGGTCAGCCCCAGCATTTT | CASSFTGSGQPQHF | . | TRBJ1-5 | many | TRBV7-2
TGTGCCAGCAGCTTAGATTCCAGGGGTGGGCAAGAGACCCAGTACTTC | CASSLDSRGGQETQYF | . | TRBJ2-5 | . | TRBV7-9